The 8 T cell receptor beta chains in this list originate from one sample, sequenced in a study of blood T cells in healthy people across ages. Primed by a sample-barcoded 5' primer and a J-beta primer mix, a second PCR proceeded for about 7 to 12 cycles. TCRdb re-analysed the 5' RACE reads in MiXCR, keeping a single row per CDR3 protein. Here the sample spans 650,000 or so distinct CDR3 sequences, 40% to 65% being singletons. Sequences were obtained from blood. These receptors originate from a woman aged 80 or over in good health.

V is TRBV29-1 and J is TRBJ2-7; TRBD1 is a possible D gene (5 bases). V was pared by 5 bases and J by 5 bases, with 19 bases between. This CDR3 is built from 14 residues. CDR1 is SQVTM, CDR2 ANQGSEA, per germline. CDR3 residues: CSVKKGYLDDEQYF. For the CDR3, the DNA is TGCAGCGTTAAAAAGGGGTACCTCGACGACGAGCAGTACTTC.

The V gene is TRBV5-1, the J gene TRBJ2-3; the D gene is possibly TRBD1 (6 bases). The ends were cut back, 4 bases at V and 9 bases at J, with 18 bases in the middle. Looked up from germline, CDR1 is SGHRS and CDR2 is YFSETQ. There are 14 residues in the CDR3. CDR3 region: CASSVGTPRGTQYF. CDR3 nucleotide sequence: TGCGCCAGCAGCGTGGGGACACCCCGAGGCACGCAGTATTTT.

This clonotype was observed many times. This chain links TRBV2 with TRBJ2-1; 8 bases are a match to TRBD1. V was pared by 6 bases and J by 6 bases, with 10 bases of the junction left unmatched. The CDR3 has 15 amino acids. Germline CDR1 is SNHLY and CDR2 is FYNNEI. The CDR3 spells CASSPGQGRVNEQFF. CDR3 nucleotide sequence: TGTGCCAGCAGCCCCGGACAGGGCAGAGTCAATGAGCAGTTCTTC. Supplemented by reference TRBV2 and TRBJ2-1, the full variable domain reads EPEVTQTPSHQVTQMGQEVILRCVPISNHLYFYWYRQILGQKVEFLVSFYNNEISEKSEIFDDQFSVERPDGSNFTLKIRSTKLEDSAMYFCASSPGQGRVNEQFFGPGTRLTVL.

The rearrangement links TRBV29-1 to TRBJ2-3; D is uncertain. Per germline, CDR1 SQVTM and CDR2 ANQGSEA. V was pared by 7 bases and J by 4 bases, with 9 bases between. The CDR3 runs 11 residues. This CDR3 is CSGWWADTQYF. CDR3 nucleotide sequence: TGCAGCGGGTGGTGGGCAGATACGCAGTATTTT.

This chain joins TRBV6-4 and TRBJ2-3, with 7 nucleotides matching TRBD1. Per the germline V gene, CDR1 is MRHNA and CDR2 is SNTAGT. The CDR3 is 14 residues long. V shed 6 bases, J shed 2 bases, and the junction held 5 bases outside the gene matches. CDR3: CASREGGPTDTQYF. DNA for the CDR3: TGTGCCAGCAGGGAAGGGGGCCCCACAGATACGCAGTATTTT.

The V call is TRBV27, the J call TRBJ1-1; no clear D. The germline CDR1 and CDR2 sequences are MNHEY and SMNVEV (reference sequence). With 6 bases removed from V and 7 bases from J, the gap between germline ends came to 18 bases. This CDR3 contains 14 residues. The CDR3 loop is CASRLGPTGVEAFF. DNA for the CDR3: TGTGCCAGCAGGCTCGGGCCTACCGGGGTTGAAGCTTTCTTT.

This rearrangement joins TRBV5-1 to TRBJ2-2; D gene ambiguous. Germline-derived CDR1 and CDR2 are SGHRS and YFSETQ. This CDR3 region has 15 residues. The CDR3 reads CTTKAGASNTGELFF. CDR3 nucleotide sequence: TGCACCACAAAAGCCGGTGCTTCGAACACCGGGGAGCTGTTTTTT.

This clonotype was observed at least ten times. The chain is built from TRBV10-3 and TRBJ1-2; D is uncertain. The CDR3 totals 14 residues. Between the trimmed V and J ends, which lost 8 bases and 4 bases, there was a span of 17 bases. Germline V gives CDR1 ENHRY, CDR2 SYGVKD. DNA for the CDR3: TGTGCCATCCTTAACCCGAAGCCTTCCTATGGCTACACCTTC. The encoded protein is CAILNPKPSYGYTF.